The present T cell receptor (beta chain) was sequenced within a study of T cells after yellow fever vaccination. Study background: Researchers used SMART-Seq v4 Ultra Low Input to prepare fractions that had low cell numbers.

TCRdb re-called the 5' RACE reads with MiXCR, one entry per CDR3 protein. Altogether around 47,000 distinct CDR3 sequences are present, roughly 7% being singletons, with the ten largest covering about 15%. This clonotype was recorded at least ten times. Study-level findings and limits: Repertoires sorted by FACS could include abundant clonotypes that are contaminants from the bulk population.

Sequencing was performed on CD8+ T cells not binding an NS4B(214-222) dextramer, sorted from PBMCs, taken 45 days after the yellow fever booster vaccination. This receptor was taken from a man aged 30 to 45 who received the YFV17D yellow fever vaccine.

The CDR3 DNA is TGTGCCACCAGTGCCCACCGAGGCCCCGACGATGAGCAGTTCTTC. It yields the protein CATSAHRGPDDEQFF. This chain uses TRBV24-1 with TRBJ2-1; D ambiguous. V was clipped by 5 bases and J by 8 bases, with 18 bases between them. CDR3 length: 15 amino acids. CDR1 and CDR2 from the germline V gene are KGHDR and SFDVKD.